These T cell receptor beta chains were read from a single sample in a study of a mutant IDH1 vaccine in newly diagnosed glioma. The protocol was immunoSEQ multiplex PCR, while the TCRdb copy is restricted to in-frame clones and leaves out a portion. The table records about 44,000 clones, 80% to 95% of them present only once. Their cognate antigens are unknown. This material consisted of PBMCs, taken from a glioma patient whose treatment included an IDH1 peptide vaccine. Receptors originate from a man in his fifties or sixties with glioma. The CDR3 runs from the conserved cysteine through the conserved F or W. Each record gives: J gene, clone size, V gene, D gene, CDR3 protein, CDR3 DNA. D genes are given only for firm matches. Not every row has a clone size; where given, it reads once, few, many or a size class.

TRBJ2-7,.,TRBV7-6,.,CASSFWDKNYEQYF,TGTGCCAGCAGCTTCTGGGACAAGAACTACGAGCAGTACTTC
TRBJ1-1,few,TRBV28,.,CASRAVGGAEAFF,TGTGCCAGCAGAGCGGTGGGGGGGGCTGAAGCTTTCTTT
TRBJ1-1,.,TRBV2,.,CASSELNTNTEAFF,TGTGCCAGCAGTGAACTGAACACCAACACTGAAGCTTTCTTT
TRBJ1-4,medium-sized,TRBV7-9,.,CASSPAGATNEKLFF,TGTGCCAGCAGCCCCGCCGGGGCAACTAATGAAAAACTGTTTTTT
TRBJ1-5,.,TRBV7-8,.,CASSAAGGNQPQHF,TGTGCCAGCAGCGCCGCGGGAGGCAATCAGCCCCAGCATTTT
TRBJ2-3,.,TRBV29-1,.,CSVERGPRLDTQYF,TGCAGCGTTGAACGTGGACCCCGGTTAGATACGCAGTATTTT
TRBJ2-1,.,TRBV6-6,.,CASSYLYNEQFF,TGTGCCAGCAGTTACTTATACAATGAGCAGTTCTTC
TRBJ1-3,.,TRBV29-1,.,CSIGYSGNTIYF,TGCAGCATCGGGTATTCTGGAAACACCATATATTTT
TRBJ1-2,.,TRBV19,.,CASSIPSAGAGGYTF,TGTGCCAGTAGCATCCCGAGTGCGGGGGCCGGTGGCTACACCTTC
TRBJ1-5,.,TRBV9,.,CASSVGGGGQPQHF,TGTGCCAGCAGCGTAGGGGGGGGAGGACAGCCCCAGCATTTT
TRBJ2-3,.,TRBV30,TRBD1,CAWDEGGWSDTQYF,TGTGCCTGGGATGAAGGGGGCTGGTCAGATACGCAGTATTTT
TRBJ1-5,.,TRBV6-5,.,CASSYLTGEEPQHF,TGTGCCAGCAGTTACCTGACAGGCGAGGAGCCCCAGCATTTT
TRBJ1-5,.,TRBV19,TRBD1,CASSPGQGAHQPQHF,TGTGCCAGTAGTCCAGGACAGGGGGCGCATCAGCCCCAGCATTTT
TRBJ1-5,few,TRBV6-6,.,CASSYGPLGPQHF,TGTGCCAGCAGTTATGGGCCATTAGGGCCCCAGCATTTT
TRBJ2-7,.,TRBV6-5,.,CASSYHSAPTLYEQYF,TGTGCCAGCAGTTACCACTCGGCTCCCACTTTGTACGAGCAGTACTTC
TRBJ2-1,.,TRBV5-4,.,CASSFAQSATYYNEQFF,TGTGCCAGCAGCTTTGCCCAAAGCGCAACCTACTACAATGAGCAGTTCTTC
TRBJ2-2,.,TRBV19,.,CASRGTPNTGELFF,TGTGCCAGTAGGGGGACACCGAACACCGGGGAGCTGTTTTTT
TRBJ1-2,.,TRBV11-2,.,CASSQYNYGYTF,TGTGCCAGCAGCCAGTACAACTATGGCTACACCTTC
TRBJ1-1,few,TRBV25-1,.,CASSGPEALEAFF,TGTGCCAGCAGTGGTCCGGAGGCCCTTGAAGCTTTCTTT
TRBJ1-1,.,TRBV5-1,.,CASSLGRGGAEAFF,TGCGCCAGCAGCTTAGGACGGGGTGGAGCAGAAGCTTTCTTT
TRBJ2-5,.,TRBV9,TRBD1,CASSTNSGGFETQYF,TGTGCCAGCAGCACGAACTCAGGGGGCTTCGAGACCCAGTACTTC
TRBJ2-7,.,TRBV4-1,TRBD2,CASSQEGLAGGYYEQYF,TGCGCCAGCAGCCAAGAGGGACTAGCGGGGGGGTACTACGAGCAGTACTTC
TRBJ2-5,.,TRBV6-5,.,CASSSPGEETQYF,TGTGCCAGCAGTTCCCCGGGGGAAGAGACCCAGTACTTC
TRBJ2-7,once,TRBV30,TRBD1,CAWREQGTYEQYF,TGTGCCTGGAGAGAACAGGGGACCTACGAGCAGTACTTC
TRBJ2-3,.,TRBV10-1,.,CASRFNRDSLMPTDTQYF,TGCGCCAGCAGGTTTAATCGGGACTCTCTGATGCCCACAGATACGCAGTATTTT
TRBJ2-6,.,TRBV4-1,.,CASSQWGGQENSGANVLTF,TGCGCCAGCAGCCAATGGGGGGGACAGGAGAACTCTGGGGCCAACGTCCTGACTTTC
TRBJ2-1,.,TRBV2,TRBD2,CASQGLALYNEQFF,TGTGCCAGCCAGGGACTAGCGCTCTACAATGAGCAGTTCTTC
TRBJ2-7,few,TRBV6-6,.,CASSPPEGNGYEQYF,TGTGCCAGCAGCCCCCCTGAAGGGAATGGCTACGAGCAGTACTTC
TRBJ2-5,.,TRBV7-9,.,CASRWVGETQYF,TGTGCCAGTAGGTGGGTTGGAGAGACCCAGTACTTC
TRBJ2-7,.,TRBV5-4,.,CASSKDSRLSYEQYF,TGTGCCAGCAGCAAGGACAGTAGGCTCTCCTACGAGCAGTACTTC
TRBJ1-1,once,TRBV5-4,.,CASSLAAGIGNTEAFF,TGTGCCAGCAGCTTGGCCGCAGGGATAGGGAACACTGAAGCTTTCTTT
TRBJ2-1,.,TRBV11-3,.,CASSFTGSPGNEQFF,TGTGCCAGCAGTTTCACAGGGTCCCCAGGGAATGAGCAGTTCTTC
TRBJ2-5,once,TRBV15,TRBD2,CATSRDQGGETQYF,TGTGCCACCAGCAGAGATCAGGGAGGGGAGACCCAGTACTTC
TRBJ2-6,.,TRBV22-1,.,CPGSHASEQSRANVLTF,TGTCCTGGGAGCCACGCCAGCGAACAAAGTCGGGCCAACGTCCTGACTTTC
TRBJ2-5,.,TRBV7-2,TRBD2,CASSLGLAGASRKTQYF,TGTGCCAGCAGCTTAGGATTAGCGGGGGCGAGTAGAAAGACCCAGTACTTC
TRBJ1-4,.,TRBV4-1,.,CASSSRWEKLFF,TGCGCCAGCAGCTCCCGGTGGGAAAAACTGTTTTTT
TRBJ2-1,once,TRBV19,.,CAIIRGTALYNEQFF,TGTGCCATAATCCGCGGGACAGCCCTTTACAATGAGCAGTTCTTC